Included here is one T cell receptor beta chain sequence, with context. Its binding antigen is unknown. Base quality data are lacking; no much larger clone is found one base away. CDR1 and CDR2 (SGHTS, YDEGEE) derive from the germline V gene. Relative to germline, V is 5 bases shorter and J is 10 bases shorter, with 6 bases between their ends. The CDR3 starts with the cysteine, ends with the phenylalanine, and has 10 residues. Of the read, only the CDR3 DNA is kept; its 30 bases are in frame from base 1. The data were obtained in a study of identical twins (TCRdb year 2016). Background for the entire study: The study deep-sequenced TCR alpha and beta repertoires from monozygotic twins, unrelated adults of various ages and cord blood to test whether fetal clonotypes persist. To rule out contamination, replicate twin experiments were performed at different times with different library preparation protocols. General findings and caveats noted by the study authors: Out-of-frame TCR alpha sequences shared between twins showed an excess of low generation-probability sequences compared with coincidental sharing between unrelated individuals. In beta out-of-frame sequences, excess twin sharing was weaker, because having fewer shared sequences lowered the signal-to-noise ratio. Because the same donors could not be followed over many years, the conclusions relied on cross-sectional statistical analysis. In monozygotic twins, recombination models systematically underestimated out-of-frame TCR alpha sharing, but the models matched the sharing seen between unrelated individuals. Abundant cord blood beta clonotypes carried fewer insertions; young adult naive repertoires showed a weaker similar trend, while memory repertoires showed none. Zero-insertion analyses could be partly confounded by invariant T cells such as MAIT and iNKT, although diverse VJ usage argued against such confounding for most clonotypes.

All donors were healthy Caucasians. The twin cohort consisted of three pairs of female monozygotic twins, all aged roughly 18 to 30 years. Positive isolation kits from Invitrogen were used to isolate CD4+ and CD8+ T cell populations. Libraries came from 5' RACE. Data came from an Illumina HiSeq 2000. Template switching introduced a universal primer binding site; the final cDNA contained a unique molecular identifier, enabling accurate counting of TCR cDNA molecules. Specific primers in the conserved constant-segment region were used to synthesize first-strand cDNA for the TCR alpha and beta chains. Each cDNA library was double barcoded, with a SMART-Mk sample barcode plus Illumina barcodes, to control for contamination. TruSeq adapter sequences along with Illumina sample barcodes were introduced in two successive PCR steps. The Illumina HiSeq platform was used with custom primers to sequence TCR alpha and beta cDNA libraries. As for how the authors treated the data: Raw reads were processed with MiGEC to extract unique molecular identifiers, and MiXCR was used to determine CDR3 positions. Recombination models were inferred per individual with the repgenHMM and IGoR tools using an EM algorithm. The tcR package in R was used for shared clonotype analysis, with sharing normalized by the product of cloneset sizes. Out-of-frame nonproductive sequences were analyzed to study raw recombination free of thymic and clonal selection effects. Through fastp at Q25 and MiXCR, TCRdb rebuilt clones from the public reads, retaining in-frame beta chains. Rows with one shared CDR3 protein collapse into an entry with the most common genes and DNA. TCRdb assigned the V and J calls; the authors' analysis was not used. Present in this sample are 200,000 to 250,000 distinct CDR3 sequences, 6.5% of which were seen just once. The top ten hold roughly 14% of the sample.

Another study also made use of these data, one on T cells expressing NK-cell markers. The second study's authors report: Under 10 donors provided sorted CD3+CD56+NKG2C+, CD3+CD56+NKG2C- and CD3+CD56-NKG2C+ T-cell subsets, whose TCR beta-chain repertoires were profiled. Among the eight sequenced donors, only one was HCMV-seronegative, while the other seven were HCMV-seropositive. To restrict sorting to alphabetaTCR-expressing T cells, an anti-gammadeltaTCR antibody was added in several experiments. In several donors, the dominant CD3+CD56+NKG2C+ clonotypes ranked among the top 10 CD8+ clonotypes, making up roughly 1.0-8% of CD8+ T cells. Those dominant clonotypes were again the most abundant among CD3+CD56-NKG2C+ cells in four donors, at about 28.3-60.1%. Whether the expanded NKG2C-expressing T cell clones were specific for HCMV antigens was left unclear. The eight sequenced donors were randomly selected healthy volunteers, three men and five women. A commercial ELISA kit detecting HCMV-specific IgG in serum was used to determine HCMV serostatus. MIGEC handled demultiplexing of the reads and grouping by UMI, while MiTCR was used to assemble and quantify clonotypes. Only TCR cDNA sequences supported by at least two reads were kept to exclude erroneous sequences. The tcR package was used for downstream repertoire analysis, and clonotypes were matched across fractions by CDR3 nucleotide sequence plus V segment. VDJmatch was used to annotate antigen specificity against VDJdb, with one amino acid substitution in CDR3 permitted.

Recombination joined TRBV5-8 with TRBJ2-2, with the D gene uncertain. This sequence originates from a woman aged 18 to 35 in good health. Sequenced input: CD8+ T cells sorted from blood. In nucleotide form, the sequence is TGTGCCAGCAGAAGAGTGGAGCTGTTTTTT. Translated, it gives CASRRVELFF.